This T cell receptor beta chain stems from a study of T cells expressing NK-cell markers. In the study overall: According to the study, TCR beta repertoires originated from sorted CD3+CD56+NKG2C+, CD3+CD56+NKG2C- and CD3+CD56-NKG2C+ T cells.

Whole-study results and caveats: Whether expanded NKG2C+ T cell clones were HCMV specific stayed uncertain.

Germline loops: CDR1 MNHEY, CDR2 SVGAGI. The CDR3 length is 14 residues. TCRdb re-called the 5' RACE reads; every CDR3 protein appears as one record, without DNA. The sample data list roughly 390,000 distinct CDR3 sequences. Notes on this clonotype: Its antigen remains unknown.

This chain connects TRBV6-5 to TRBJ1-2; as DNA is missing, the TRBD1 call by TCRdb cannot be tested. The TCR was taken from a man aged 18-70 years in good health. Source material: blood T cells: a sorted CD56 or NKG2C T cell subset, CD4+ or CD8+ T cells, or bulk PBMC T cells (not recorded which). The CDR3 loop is CASSLTGGHGGYTF.